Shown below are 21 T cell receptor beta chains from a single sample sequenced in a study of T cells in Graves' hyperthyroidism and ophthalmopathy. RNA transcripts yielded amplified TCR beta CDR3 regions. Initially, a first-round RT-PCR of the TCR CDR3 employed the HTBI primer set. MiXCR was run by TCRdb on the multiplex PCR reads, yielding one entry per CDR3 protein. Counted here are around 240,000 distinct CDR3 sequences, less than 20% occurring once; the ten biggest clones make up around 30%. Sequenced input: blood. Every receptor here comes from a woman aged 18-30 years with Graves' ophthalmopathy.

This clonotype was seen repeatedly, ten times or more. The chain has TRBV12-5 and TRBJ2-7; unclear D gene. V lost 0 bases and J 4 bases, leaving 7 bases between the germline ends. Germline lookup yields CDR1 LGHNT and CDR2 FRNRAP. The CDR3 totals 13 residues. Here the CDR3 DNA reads TGTGCTAGTGGTTTGGTTGAGAATTACGAGCAGTACTTC. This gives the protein CASGLVENYEQYF.

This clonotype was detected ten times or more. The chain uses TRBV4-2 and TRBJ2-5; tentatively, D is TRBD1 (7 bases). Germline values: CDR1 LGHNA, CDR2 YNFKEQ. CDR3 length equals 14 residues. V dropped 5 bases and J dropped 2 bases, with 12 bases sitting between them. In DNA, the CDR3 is TGTGCCAGCAGCTTCGCGGGACAGCAAGAGACCCAGTACTTC. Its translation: CASSFAGQQETQYF.

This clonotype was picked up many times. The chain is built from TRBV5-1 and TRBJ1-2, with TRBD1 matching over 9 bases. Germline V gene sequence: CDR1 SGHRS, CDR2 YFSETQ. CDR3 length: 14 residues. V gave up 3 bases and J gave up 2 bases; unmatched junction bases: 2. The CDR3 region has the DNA TGCGCCAGCAGCTCAGACAGGGGGAACTATGGCTACACCTTC. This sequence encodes CASSSDRGNYGYTF.

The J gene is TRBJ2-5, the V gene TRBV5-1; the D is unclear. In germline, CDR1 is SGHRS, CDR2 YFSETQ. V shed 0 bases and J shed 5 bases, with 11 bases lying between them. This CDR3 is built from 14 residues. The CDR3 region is CASSLGFSPETQYF. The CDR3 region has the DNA TGCGCCAGCAGCTTGGGGTTTAGCCCGGAGACCCAGTACTTC.

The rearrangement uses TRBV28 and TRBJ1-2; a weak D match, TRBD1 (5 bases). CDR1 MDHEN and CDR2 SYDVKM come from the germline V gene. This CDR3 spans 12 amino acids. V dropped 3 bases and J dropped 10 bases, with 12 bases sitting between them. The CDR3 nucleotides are TGTGCCAGCAGTTTCGGGGCCATCGACTACACCTTC. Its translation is CASSFGAIDYTF.

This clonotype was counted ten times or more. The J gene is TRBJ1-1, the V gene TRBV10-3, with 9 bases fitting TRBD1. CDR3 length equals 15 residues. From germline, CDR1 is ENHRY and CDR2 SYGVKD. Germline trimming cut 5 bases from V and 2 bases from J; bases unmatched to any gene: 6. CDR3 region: CAISNEDRGNTEAFF. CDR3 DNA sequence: TGTGCCATCAGTAACGAGGACAGGGGAAACACTGAAGCTTTCTTT.

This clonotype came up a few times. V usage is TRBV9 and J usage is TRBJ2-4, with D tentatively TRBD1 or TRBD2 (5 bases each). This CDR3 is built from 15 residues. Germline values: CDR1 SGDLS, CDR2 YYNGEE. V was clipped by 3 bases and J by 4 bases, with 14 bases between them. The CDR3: CASSGPGKGKNIQYF. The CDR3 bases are TGTGCCAGCAGCGGGCCCGGGAAGGGGAAAAACATTCAGTACTTC.

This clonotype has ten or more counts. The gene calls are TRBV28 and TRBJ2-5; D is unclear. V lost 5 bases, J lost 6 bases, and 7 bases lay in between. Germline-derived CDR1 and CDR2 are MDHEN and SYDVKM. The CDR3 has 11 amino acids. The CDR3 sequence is CASSPHQTQYF. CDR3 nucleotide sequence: TGTGCCAGCAGTCCCCACCAGACCCAGTACTTC.

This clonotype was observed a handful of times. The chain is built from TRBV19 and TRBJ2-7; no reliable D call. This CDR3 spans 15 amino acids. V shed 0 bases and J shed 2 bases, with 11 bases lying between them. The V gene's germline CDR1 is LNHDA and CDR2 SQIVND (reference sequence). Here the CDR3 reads CASSIDLVRTYEQYF. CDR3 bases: TGTGCCAGTAGTATAGATTTGGTCAGGACCTACGAGCAGTACTTC.

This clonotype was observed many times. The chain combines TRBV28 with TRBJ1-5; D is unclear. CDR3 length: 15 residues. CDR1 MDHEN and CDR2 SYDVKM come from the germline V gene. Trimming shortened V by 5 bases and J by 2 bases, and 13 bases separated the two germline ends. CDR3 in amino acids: CASSVFGRRNQPQHF. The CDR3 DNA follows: TGTGCCAGCAGTGTTTTCGGGCGGCGCAATCAGCCCCAGCATTTT. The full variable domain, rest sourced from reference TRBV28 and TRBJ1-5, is DVKVTQSSRYLVKRTGEKVFLECVQDMDHENMFWYRQDPGLGLRLIYFSYDVKMKEKGDIPEGYSVSREKKERFSLILESASTNQTSMYLCASSVFGRRNQPQHFGDGTRLSIL.

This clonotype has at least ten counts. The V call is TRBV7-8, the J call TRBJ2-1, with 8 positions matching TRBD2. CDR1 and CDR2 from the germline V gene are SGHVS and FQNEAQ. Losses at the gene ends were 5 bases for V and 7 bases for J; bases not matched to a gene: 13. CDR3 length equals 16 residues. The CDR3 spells CASSPPLREGPNEQFF. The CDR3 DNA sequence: TGTGCCAGCAGCCCCCCTCTTCGGGAGGGCCCGAATGAGCAGTTCTTC.

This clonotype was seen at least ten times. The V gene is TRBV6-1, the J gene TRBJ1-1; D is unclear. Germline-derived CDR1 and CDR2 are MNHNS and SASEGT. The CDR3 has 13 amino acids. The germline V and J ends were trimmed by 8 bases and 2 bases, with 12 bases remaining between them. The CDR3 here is CASWTVTNTEAFF. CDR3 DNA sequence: TGTGCCAGCTGGACCGTGACAAACACTGAAGCTTTCTTT.

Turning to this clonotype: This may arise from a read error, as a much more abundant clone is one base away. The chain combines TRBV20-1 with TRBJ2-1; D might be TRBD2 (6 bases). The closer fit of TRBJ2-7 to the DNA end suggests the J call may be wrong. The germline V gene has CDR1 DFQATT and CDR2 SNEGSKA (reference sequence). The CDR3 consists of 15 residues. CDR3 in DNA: TGCAGTGCTAGGCCGTGGAGGGCCGGGTACAATGAGCAGTACTTC. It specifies CSARPWRAGYNEQYF.

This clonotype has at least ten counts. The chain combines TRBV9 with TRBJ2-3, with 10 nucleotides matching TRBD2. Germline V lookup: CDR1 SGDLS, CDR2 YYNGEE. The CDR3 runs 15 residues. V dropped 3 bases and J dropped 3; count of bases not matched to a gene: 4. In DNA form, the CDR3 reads TGTGCCAGCAGCGCCCCGGGACTAGCGACAGATACGCAGTATTTT. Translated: CASSAPGLATDTQYF.

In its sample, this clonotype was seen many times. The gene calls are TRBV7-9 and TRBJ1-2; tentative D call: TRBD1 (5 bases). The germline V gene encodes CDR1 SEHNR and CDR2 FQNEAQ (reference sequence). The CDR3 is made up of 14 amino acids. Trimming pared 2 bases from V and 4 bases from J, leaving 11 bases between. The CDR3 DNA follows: TGTGCCAGCAGCTTATCAGGGTCTCTCTATGGCTACACCTTC. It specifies CASSLSGSLYGYTF.

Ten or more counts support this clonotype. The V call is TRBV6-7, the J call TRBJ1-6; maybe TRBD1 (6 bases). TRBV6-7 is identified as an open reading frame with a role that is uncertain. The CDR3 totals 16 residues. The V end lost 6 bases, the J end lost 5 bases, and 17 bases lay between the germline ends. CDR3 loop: CASSSDRRKNNSPLHF. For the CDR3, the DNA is TGTGCCAGCAGCTCAGACAGGAGGAAAAATAATTCACCCCTCCACTTT.

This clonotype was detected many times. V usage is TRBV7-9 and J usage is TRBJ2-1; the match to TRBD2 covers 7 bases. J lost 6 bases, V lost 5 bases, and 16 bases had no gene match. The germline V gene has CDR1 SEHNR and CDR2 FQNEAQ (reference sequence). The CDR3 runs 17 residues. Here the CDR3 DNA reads TGTGCCAGCAGCGTAATGAGCGGGGCCGCCCCCCTCAATGAGCAGTTCTTC. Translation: CASSVMSGAAPLNEQFF.

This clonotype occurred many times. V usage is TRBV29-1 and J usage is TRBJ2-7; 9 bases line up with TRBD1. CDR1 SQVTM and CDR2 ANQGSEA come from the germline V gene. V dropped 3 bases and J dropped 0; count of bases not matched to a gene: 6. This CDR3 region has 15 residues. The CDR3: CSVEGGQGYSYEQYF. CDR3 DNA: TGCAGCGTTGAGGGGGGACAGGGATACTCCTACGAGCAGTACTTC.

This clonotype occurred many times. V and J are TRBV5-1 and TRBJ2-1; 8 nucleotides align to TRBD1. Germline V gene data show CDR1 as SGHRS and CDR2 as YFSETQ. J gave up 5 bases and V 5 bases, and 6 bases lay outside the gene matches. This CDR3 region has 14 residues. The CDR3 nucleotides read TGCGCCAGCAGGCCCGGGACAGGTCACAATGAGCAGTTCTTC. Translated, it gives CASRPGTGHNEQFF.

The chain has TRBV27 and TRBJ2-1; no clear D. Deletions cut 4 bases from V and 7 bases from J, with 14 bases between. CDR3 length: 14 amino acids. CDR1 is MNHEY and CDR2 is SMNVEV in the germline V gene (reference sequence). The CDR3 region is CASSSKSLGNEQFF. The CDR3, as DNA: TGTGCCAGCAGTTCCAAATCCCTCGGTAATGAGCAGTTCTTC.

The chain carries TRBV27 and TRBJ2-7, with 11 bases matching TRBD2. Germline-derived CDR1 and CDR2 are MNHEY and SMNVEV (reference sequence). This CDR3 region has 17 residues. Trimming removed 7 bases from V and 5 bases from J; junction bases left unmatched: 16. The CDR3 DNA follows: TGTGCCAGCAACCCAACGGTGAGGACTAGCGGGCTCGACGAGCAGTACTTC. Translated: CASNPTVRTSGLDEQYF.